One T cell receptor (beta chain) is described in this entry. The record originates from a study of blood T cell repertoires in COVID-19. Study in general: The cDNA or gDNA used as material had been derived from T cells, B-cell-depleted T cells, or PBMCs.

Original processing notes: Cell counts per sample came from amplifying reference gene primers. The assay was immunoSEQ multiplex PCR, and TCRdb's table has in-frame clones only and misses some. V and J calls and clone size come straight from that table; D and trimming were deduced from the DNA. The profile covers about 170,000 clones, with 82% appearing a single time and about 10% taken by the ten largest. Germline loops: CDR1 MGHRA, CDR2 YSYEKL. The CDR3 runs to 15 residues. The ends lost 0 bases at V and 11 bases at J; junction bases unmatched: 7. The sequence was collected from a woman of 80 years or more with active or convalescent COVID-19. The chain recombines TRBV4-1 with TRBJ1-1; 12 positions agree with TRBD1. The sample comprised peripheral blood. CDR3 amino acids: CASSQDAGQGALAFF. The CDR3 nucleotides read TGCGCCAGCAGCCAAGACGCGGGACAGGGGGCTTTGGCTTTCTTT.